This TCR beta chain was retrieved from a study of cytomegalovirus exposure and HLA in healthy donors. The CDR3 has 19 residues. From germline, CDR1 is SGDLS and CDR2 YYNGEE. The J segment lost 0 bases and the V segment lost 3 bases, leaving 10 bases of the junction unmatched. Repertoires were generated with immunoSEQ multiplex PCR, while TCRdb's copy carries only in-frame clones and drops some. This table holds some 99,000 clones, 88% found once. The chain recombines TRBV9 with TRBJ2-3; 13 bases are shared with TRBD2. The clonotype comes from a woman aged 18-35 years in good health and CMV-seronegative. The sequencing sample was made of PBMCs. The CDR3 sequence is CASSARGQGLAGSTDTQYF. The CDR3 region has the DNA TGTGCCAGCAGCGCCCGCGGCCAGGGACTAGCGGGAAGCACAGATACGCAGTATTTT. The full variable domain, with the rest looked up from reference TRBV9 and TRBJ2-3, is DSGVTQTPKHLITATGQRVTLRCSPRSGDLSVYWYQQSLDQGLQFLIQYYNGEERAKGNILERFSAQQFPDLHSELNLSSLELGDSALYFCASSARGQGLAGSTDTQYFGPGTRLTVL.